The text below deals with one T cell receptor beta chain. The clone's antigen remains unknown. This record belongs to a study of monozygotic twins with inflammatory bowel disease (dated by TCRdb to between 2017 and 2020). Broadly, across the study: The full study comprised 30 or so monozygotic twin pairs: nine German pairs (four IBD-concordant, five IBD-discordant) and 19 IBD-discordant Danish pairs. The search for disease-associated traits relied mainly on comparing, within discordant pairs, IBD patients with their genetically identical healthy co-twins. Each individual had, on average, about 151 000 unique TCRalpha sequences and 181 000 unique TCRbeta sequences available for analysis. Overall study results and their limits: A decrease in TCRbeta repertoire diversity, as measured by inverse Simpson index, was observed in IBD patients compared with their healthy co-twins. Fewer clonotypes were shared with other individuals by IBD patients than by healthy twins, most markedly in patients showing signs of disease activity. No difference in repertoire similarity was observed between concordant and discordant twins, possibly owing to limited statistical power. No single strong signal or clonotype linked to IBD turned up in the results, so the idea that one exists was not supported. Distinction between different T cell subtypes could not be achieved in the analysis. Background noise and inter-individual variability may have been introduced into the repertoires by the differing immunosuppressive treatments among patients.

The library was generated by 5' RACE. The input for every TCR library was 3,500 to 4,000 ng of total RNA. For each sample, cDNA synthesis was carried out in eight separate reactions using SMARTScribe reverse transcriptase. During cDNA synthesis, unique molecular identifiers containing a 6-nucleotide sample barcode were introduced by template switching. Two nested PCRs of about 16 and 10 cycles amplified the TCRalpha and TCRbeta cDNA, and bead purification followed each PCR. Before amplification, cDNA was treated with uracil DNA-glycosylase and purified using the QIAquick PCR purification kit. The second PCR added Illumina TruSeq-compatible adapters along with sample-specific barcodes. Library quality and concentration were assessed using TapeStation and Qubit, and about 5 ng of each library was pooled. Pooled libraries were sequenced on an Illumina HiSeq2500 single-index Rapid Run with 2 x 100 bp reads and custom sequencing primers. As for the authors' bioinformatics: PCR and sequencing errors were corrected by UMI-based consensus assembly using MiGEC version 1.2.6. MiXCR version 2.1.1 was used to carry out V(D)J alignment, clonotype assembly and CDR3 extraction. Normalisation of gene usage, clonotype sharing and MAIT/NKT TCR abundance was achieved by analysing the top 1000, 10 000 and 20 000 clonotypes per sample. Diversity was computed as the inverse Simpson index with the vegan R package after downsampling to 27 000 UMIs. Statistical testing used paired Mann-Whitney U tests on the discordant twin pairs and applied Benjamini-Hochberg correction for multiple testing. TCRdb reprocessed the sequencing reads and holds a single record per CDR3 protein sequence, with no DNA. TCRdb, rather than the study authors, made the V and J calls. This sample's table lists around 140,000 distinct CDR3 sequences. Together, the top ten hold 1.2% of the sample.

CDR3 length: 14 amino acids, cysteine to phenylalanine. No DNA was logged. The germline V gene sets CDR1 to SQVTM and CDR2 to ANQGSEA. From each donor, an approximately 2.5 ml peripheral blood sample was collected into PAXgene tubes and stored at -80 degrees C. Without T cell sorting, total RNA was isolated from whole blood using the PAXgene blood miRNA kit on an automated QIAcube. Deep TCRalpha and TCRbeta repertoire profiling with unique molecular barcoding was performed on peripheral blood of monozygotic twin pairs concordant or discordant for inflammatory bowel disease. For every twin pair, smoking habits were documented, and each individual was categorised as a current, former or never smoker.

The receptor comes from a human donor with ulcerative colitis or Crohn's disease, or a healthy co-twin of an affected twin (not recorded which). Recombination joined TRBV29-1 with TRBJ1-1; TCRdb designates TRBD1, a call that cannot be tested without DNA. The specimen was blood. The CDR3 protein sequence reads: CSGYRGGMNTEAFF.